Below, 14 T cell receptor beta chains from the same sample are listed, as sequenced in a study of control samples from healthy donors and cancer patients. The method was immunoSEQ multiplex PCR; TCRdb's version includes in-frame clones alone and lacks a portion of them. Of about 130,000 clones detected, 80% to 95% appear once; the ten largest clones hold roughly 2.5%. Sequencing was performed on blood. The receptor set was obtained from a middle-aged man in good health.

CDR3 sequence (DNA): TGTGCCAGCAGCCAAAGCGGCACCGGGGAGCTGTTTTTT. As protein: CASSQSGTGELFF. The V gene is TRBV3-1 (or the pseudogene TRBV3-2), the J gene TRBJ2-2; a weak D match, TRBD2 (5 bases). With 2 bases removed from V and 4 bases from J, the gap between germline ends came to 5 bases. Germline CDR1 is LGHDT and CDR2 is YNNKEL (reference sequence). CDR3 length: 13 amino acids.

The rearrangement links TRBV24-1 to TRBJ2-1; D is perhaps TRBD2 (6 bases). The CDR3 is 13 amino acids. CDR1 and CDR2 (germline): KGHDR, SFDVKD. Trimming took off 9 bases at V and 0 bases at J, with 8 bases between the two ends. In nucleotides, the CDR3 is TGTGCCACCGGGGGGTACTCCTACAATGAGCAGTTCTTC. Residues: CATGGYSYNEQFF.

The chain carries TRBV5-6 and TRBJ2-7; D tentatively reads TRBD1 or TRBD2 (5 bases each). The germline gives CDR1 SGHDT, CDR2 YYEEEE. V lost 4 bases and J lost 5, with 19 bases in between. The CDR3 extends over 15 amino acids. The CDR3 coding sequence is TGTGCCAGCAGCGCCTTGATGGGACGGGGCCACGAGCAGTACTTC. It yields the protein CASSALMGRGHEQYF.

The chain employs TRBV5-1 and TRBJ2-2; perhaps TRBD1 as D (6 bases). There are 14 residues in the CDR3. Germline loops: CDR1 SGHRS, CDR2 YFSETQ. The V end was cut by 5 bases, the J end by 2 bases, with 10 bases between. The CDR3 DNA sequence: TGCGCCAGCAGTGGGACATTAAACACCGGGGAGCTGTTTTTT. It yields the protein CASSGTLNTGELFF.

The chain combines TRBV19 with TRBJ1-2, with TRBD1 as a possible D gene (5 bases). Germline V gene data show CDR1 as LNHDA and CDR2 as SQIVND (reference sequence). The CDR3 spans 13 residues. V dropped 6 bases and J dropped 8 bases, with 16 bases sitting between them. CDR3 sequence (DNA): TGTGCCAGTAGCCTCGGGGGGGGACGCGGCTACACCTTC. Encoded protein: CASSLGGGRGYTF.

V is TRBV12-2 and J is TRBJ2-7. TRBV12-2 corresponds to a pseudogene. The CDR3 runs to 12 residues. The CDR3 DNA is TGTGCAAGTCGCCGGGTAGGGTACGAGCAGTACTTC. Its translation is CASRRVGYEQYF.

The chain is built from TRBV7-2 and TRBJ2-5; 9 bases line up with TRBD2. The CDR3 runs 14 residues. Trimming at V came to 4 bases and at J to 4 bases, leaving 4 bases not matched to a gene. Per the germline V gene, CDR1 is SGHTA and CDR2 is FQGNSA. CDR3 region: CASSSLAGRETQYF. In DNA form, the CDR3 reads TGTGCCAGCAGCTCCCTAGCGGGGAGAGAGACCCAGTACTTC.

CDR3 residues: CASSAADRPYEQYF. The DNA of the CDR3 is TGTGCCAGCAGCGCCGCTGACCGGCCCTACGAGCAGTACTTC. This chain links TRBV11-2 with TRBJ2-7; D gene ambiguous. The germline V and J ends were trimmed by 5 bases and 2 bases, with 13 bases remaining between them. CDR1 is SGHAT, CDR2 FQNNGV, per germline. The CDR3 runs 14 residues.

This chain connects TRBV7-2 to TRBJ1-4; D gene uncertain. With 6 bases removed from V and 2 bases from J, the gap between germline ends came to 13 bases. The CDR3 spans 15 residues. CDR1 is SGHTA, CDR2 FQGNSA, per germline. DNA for the CDR3: TGTGCCAGCAGGACCCCGGCGGCCACTAATGAAAAACTGTTTTTT. It is translated as CASRTPAATNEKLFF.

The J gene is TRBJ1-1, the V gene TRBV9, with 9 bases aligning to TRBD1. Germline lookup yields CDR1 SGDLS and CDR2 YYNGEE. J lost 8 bases, V lost 4 bases, and 9 bases had no gene match. The CDR3 spans 14 residues. The CDR3 loop reads CASSLAGTGNEAFF. CDR3 DNA sequence: TGTGCCAGCAGCCTCGCCGGGACAGGGAACGAAGCTTTCTTT.

V is TRBV5-6 and J is TRBJ1-3; unclear D gene. V was cut by 2 bases and J by 4 bases, with 19 bases left in between. CDR3 length equals 17 residues. Germline V CDR1 and CDR2: SGHDT, YYEEEE. The CDR3 spells CASSFGSVLELGNTIYF. For the CDR3, the DNA is TGTGCCAGCAGCTTTGGCAGTGTCCTAGAGCTCGGAAACACCATATATTTT.

The chain employs TRBV7-3 and TRBJ2-2, with TRBD1 as a possible D gene (6 bases). V was shortened by 4 bases and J by 4 bases, with 19 bases between the two germline ends. The CDR3 length is 17 residues. CDR1 and CDR2 from the germline V gene are SGHTA and FQGTGA. The chain's CDR3 is CASSSSSGAPGTGELFF. The DNA for the CDR3 is TGTGCCAGCAGCTCGAGTTCAGGGGCGCCTGGCACCGGGGAGCTGTTTTTT.

The chain employs TRBV25-1 and TRBJ2-1; 7 bases map to TRBD2. This CDR3 has 15 residues. V shed 3 bases and J 2 bases; nucleotides not matched to a gene: 4. Germline CDR1 is MGHDK and CDR2 is SYGVNS. Here the CDR3 reads CASSDQRGTYNEQFF. The CDR3 nucleotides read TGTGCCAGCAGTGACCAGCGGGGCACCTACAATGAGCAGTTCTTC.

The chain links TRBV25-1 to TRBJ1-1; the D gene is possibly TRBD1 (6 bases). The V end lost 3 bases, the J end lost 10 bases, and 18 bases lay between the germline ends. Germline V gene sequence: CDR1 MGHDK, CDR2 SYGVNS. The CDR3 sequence is 14 residues long. CDR3 sequence (DNA): TGTGCCAGCAGTGATGGGGGGGCATTCTCAGGAGCTTTCTTT. It encodes CASSDGGAFSGAFF.